This TCR beta chain was sequenced during a study of CD8+CD57+ T cells in acquired aplastic anemia. Regarding the study as a whole: There were roughly 30 CD8+ CDR3 sequences that occurred in both patients and controls. CD8+ Simpson's diversity did not differ significantly between patients and controls.

Researchers used genomic DNA as the template to profile TCR beta VDJ and CDR3. TCRdb re-called the reads with MiXCR, one entry per CDR3 protein. The profile shows about 160,000 distinct CDR3 sequences, around 40% of them singletons. Many counts were recorded for this clonotype. As yet, its antigen is unknown. The CDR3 runs to 15 residues. The germline V and J ends were trimmed by 0 bases and 1 base, with 7 bases remaining between them. The V gene's germline CDR1 is SGHDN and CDR2 FVKESK. The chain has TRBV14 and TRBJ2-1; either TRBD1 or TRBD2 may supply D (5 bases each). This TCR derives from a human donor in good health. Sequenced input: sorted CD4+, CD8+, or CD8+CD57+ T cells (not recorded which) from PBMCs. In DNA, the CDR3 is TGTGCCAGCAGCCAAGACTGGGGGTCCTACAATGAGCAGTTCTTC. Translation gives CASSQDWGSYNEQFF.